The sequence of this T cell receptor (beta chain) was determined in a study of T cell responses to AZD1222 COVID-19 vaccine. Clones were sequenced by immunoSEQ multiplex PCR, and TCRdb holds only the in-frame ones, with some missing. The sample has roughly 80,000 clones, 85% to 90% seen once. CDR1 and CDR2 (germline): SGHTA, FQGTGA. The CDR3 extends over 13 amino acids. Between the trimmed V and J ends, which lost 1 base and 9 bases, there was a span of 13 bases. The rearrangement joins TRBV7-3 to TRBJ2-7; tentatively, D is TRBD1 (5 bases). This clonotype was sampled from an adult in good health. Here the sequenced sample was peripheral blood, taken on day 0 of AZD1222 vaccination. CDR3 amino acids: CASSLIGQGMQYF. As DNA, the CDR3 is TGTGCCAGCAGCTTAATAGGGCAGGGCATGCAGTACTTC.